One and the same sample provided the 18 T cell receptor beta chains below, sequenced in a study of cytomegalovirus exposure and HLA in healthy donors. PCR used 60 Vbeta primers and 13 Jbeta primers. The assay was immunoSEQ multiplex PCR, and TCRdb's table has in-frame clones only and misses some. The sample yields roughly 130,000 clones, approximately 69% seen once. The material sequenced was PBMCs. The receptors come from a middle-aged man in good health and CMV-seropositive.

The count of this clone is one. This rearrangement joins TRBV27 to TRBJ2-7; a weak D match, TRBD1 (7 bases). Trimming took 6 bases from V and 0 from J, leaving 15 bases between them. This CDR3 spans 15 amino acids. Looked up from germline, CDR1 is MNHEY and CDR2 is SMNVEV (reference sequence). The chain's CDR3 is CASRRDSQSSYEQYF. The CDR3 DNA reads TGTGCCAGCAGGCGGGACAGCCAAAGCTCCTACGAGCAGTACTTC.

This clone was seen a single time. The J gene is TRBJ2-5, the V gene TRBV10-1, with D maybe TRBD2 (5 bases). CDR3 length: 15 residues. V was pared by 3 bases and J by 1 base, with 12 bases between. Per germline, CDR1 WNHNN and CDR2 SYGVQD (reference sequence). The CDR3 is CASSERGSFQETQYF. The CDR3 nucleotides are TGCGCCAGCAGTGAACGAGGGTCCTTCCAAGAGACCCAGTACTTC.

The chain carries TRBV6-5 and TRBJ1-2; 12 nucleotides agree with TRBD1. V lost 5 bases to trimming and J lost 8 bases; unmatched junction nucleotides: 9. The CDR3 totals 15 residues. Germline values: CDR1 MNHEY, CDR2 SVGAGI. DNA of the CDR3: TGTGCCAGCAGTCCCGGGACAGGGGGCGCGGGAGGCTACACCTTC. Residues: CASSPGTGGAGGYTF.

V is TRBV7-9 and J is TRBJ2-1; 7 bases line up with TRBD1. Germline V gene lookup returns CDR1 SEHNR and CDR2 FQNEAQ (reference sequence). The junction had 10 bases not matched to a gene; V was cut back by 5 bases and J by 3 bases. This CDR3 is built from 16 residues. The CDR3 reads CASSAQGNRIYNEQFF. CDR3 nucleotide sequence: TGTGCCAGCAGCGCACAGGGGAACAGAATCTACAATGAGCAGTTCTTC.

This rearrangement joins TRBV6-5 to TRBJ2-2; the D is unclear. V lost 5 bases to trimming and J lost 0 bases, with 10 bases between them. The CDR3 has 15 residues. Germline CDR1 is MNHEY and CDR2 is SVGAGI. The CDR3 coding sequence is TGTGCCAGCAGTAACAAGCGAACGAACACCGGGGAGCTGTTTTTT. This translates into CASSNKRTNTGELFF.

The chain recombines TRBV5-6 with TRBJ1-2, with D possibly being TRBD1 (5 bases). The germline gives CDR1 SGHDT, CDR2 YYEEEE. The CDR3 extends over 15 amino acids. Trimming took off 0 bases at V and 4 bases at J, with 13 bases between the two ends. The CDR3 spells CASSLGQPAGYGYTF. CDR3 DNA sequence: TGTGCCAGCAGCTTGGGACAGCCCGCAGGCTATGGCTACACCTTC. Combining the CDR3 with reference TRBV5-6 and TRBJ1-2 gives the whole variable domain DAGVTQSPTHLIKTRGQQVTLRCSPKSGHDTVSWYQQALGQGPQFIFQYYEEEERQRGNFPDRFSGHQFPNYSSELNVNALLLGDSALYLCASSLGQPAGYGYTFGSGTRLTVV.

This sequence joins TRBV15 and TRBJ1-1; D remains ambiguous. Looked up from germline, CDR1 is LNHNV and CDR2 is YYDKDF (reference sequence). V dropped 3 bases and J dropped 6 bases, with 14 bases sitting between them. The CDR3 spans 14 residues. In DNA form, the CDR3 reads TGTGCCACCAGCAGCCAATACAGTGCTCCTGAAGCTTTCTTT. Its translation: CATSSQYSAPEAFF.

CDR3 amino acids: CASRGVAYEQYF. CDR3 DNA: TGTGCCAGCAGGGGCGTTGCCTACGAGCAGTACTTC. This chain links TRBV21-1 with TRBJ2-7; the listed D gene, TRBD1, was not tested against the DNA. TRBV21-1 is deemed a pseudogene. The CDR3 length is 12 residues.

This clone is a singleton in its sample. This chain uses TRBV9 with TRBJ2-2; TRBD2 is a possible D gene (7 bases). Looked up from germline, CDR1 is SGDLS and CDR2 is YYNGEE. V was shortened by 4 bases and J by 4 bases, with 14 bases between the two germline ends. This CDR3 is built from 15 residues. CDR3 residues: CASSPGEGRTGELFF. The CDR3 DNA is TGTGCCAGCAGCCCAGGGGAGGGCCGCACCGGGGAGCTGTTTTTT.

This chain links TRBV5-1 with TRBJ2-2, with D possibly being TRBD2 (5 bases). V was cut by 1 base and J by 2 bases, with 15 bases left in between. The CDR3 has 17 residues. Germline assignment: CDR1 SGHRS and CDR2 YFSETQ. The CDR3 reads CASSLLGVGYNTGELFF. As DNA, the CDR3 is TGCGCCAGCAGCTTGTTGGGAGTAGGATACAACACCGGGGAGCTGTTTTTT.

This clone occurred a few times. The CDR3 DNA is TGTGCCAGCAGCTGGGGCGGTGGGCAGGGCACTGAAGCTTTCTTT. This translates into CASSWGGGQGTEAFF. The gene calls are TRBV5-6 and TRBJ1-1; maybe TRBD1 (5 bases). This CDR3 is 15 amino acids long. The V end lost 3 bases, the J end lost 4 bases, and 16 bases lay between the germline ends. From germline, CDR1 is SGHDT and CDR2 YYEEEE.

This clone was seen just once. The chain employs TRBV10-2 and TRBJ2-7; a possible D gene is TRBD2 (7 bases). V lost 5 bases, J lost 1 base, and 15 bases lay in between. This CDR3 has 15 amino acids. Looked up from germline, CDR1 is WSHSY and CDR2 is SAAADI. CDR3: CASSPGGTPSYEQYF. The CDR3 coding sequence is TGCGCCAGCAGTCCCGGGGGGACACCGTCCTACGAGCAGTACTTC.

The chain employs TRBV27 and TRBJ2-7; no reliable D call. CDR1 is MNHEY, CDR2 SMNVEV, per germline (reference sequence). The CDR3 has 13 amino acids. V gave up 0 bases and J gave up 5 bases, with 8 bases separating them. CDR3 in DNA: TGTGCCAGCAGTTTATCGGCCCAGGACGAGCAGTACTTC. Protein sequence: CASSLSAQDEQYF.

The chain employs TRBV28 and TRBJ2-1; TRBD2 agrees at 7 bases. Per germline, CDR1 MDHEN and CDR2 SYDVKM. V was pared by 7 bases and J by 5 bases, with 5 bases of the junction left unmatched. This CDR3 is 13 amino acids long. The CDR3 DNA reads as TGTGCCAGCAAAAGACTAGCAGACAATGAGCAGTTCTTC. This codes for CASKRLADNEQFF.

The chain carries TRBV28 and TRBJ1-2; TRBD1 matches 10 bases. The CDR3 runs 16 residues. V lost 5 bases to trimming and J lost 3 bases; unmatched junction nucleotides: 9. The V gene's germline CDR1 is MDHEN and CDR2 SYDVKM. CDR3: CASSPRGQGSDYGYTF. As DNA, the CDR3 is TGTGCCAGCAGTCCCCGGGGACAGGGGAGTGACTATGGCTACACCTTC.

This clone has just a few counts. The chain has TRBV28 and TRBJ2-2; 11 positions match TRBD2. The germline V gene has CDR1 MDHEN and CDR2 SYDVKM. J was trimmed by 4 bases and V by 7 bases; bases with no gene match: 11. The CDR3 extends over 17 amino acids. The CDR3 sequence: CASIFTHTSGSTGELFF. Here the CDR3 DNA reads TGTGCCAGCATCTTCACCCATACTAGCGGGAGCACCGGGGAGCTGTTTTTT.

This clone has only a few counts. The J gene is TRBJ2-5, the V gene TRBV27; D might be TRBD2 (6 bases). The V and J ends lost 1 base and 5 bases respectively, with 14 bases between them. CDR1 and CDR2 (germline): MNHEY, SMNVEV (reference sequence). CDR3 length: 15 residues. The CDR3 DNA follows: TGTGCCAGCAGTTTATTTGGGGGGTCTGGCGAGACCCAGTACTTC. Amino acid sequence: CASSLFGGSGETQYF.

The V gene is TRBV28, the J gene TRBJ1-1; weak D call: TRBD1 (6 bases). V was cut by 5 bases and J by 1 base, with 14 bases left in between. The germline V gene encodes CDR1 MDHEN and CDR2 SYDVKM. This CDR3 comprises 15 residues. As DNA, the CDR3 is TGTGCCAGCAGTCAGCCCAGGGGCCGGAACACTGAAGCTTTCTTT. Protein: CASSQPRGRNTEAFF.